The next 10 T cell receptor beta chains were all read from a single sample in a study of blood T cell repertoires in COVID-19. The data were produced by immunoSEQ multiplex PCR, yet TCRdb's version contains in-frame clones alone and is incomplete. The sample has about 160,000 clones, over 70% seen once. Sequences were obtained from PBMCs or T cells enriched from blood (not recorded which). These receptors all come from a woman aged 45-59 years in a cohort exposed to, infected with or recovered from COVID-19 (not recorded which).

J is TRBJ2-1 and V is TRBV9; D not certain. CDR1 and CDR2 (germline): SGDLS, YYNGEE. The CDR3 sequence is 15 residues long. V gave up 0 bases and J gave up 2 bases, with 9 bases separating them. The CDR3, as DNA: TGTGCCAGCAGCGTAGCCCTAGGCACCTACAATGAGCAGTTCTTC. Encoded protein: CASSVALGTYNEQFF. Drawing the rest from reference TRBV9 and TRBJ2-1, the complete variable domain is DSGVTQTPKHLITATGQRVTLRCSPRSGDLSVYWYQQSLDQGLQFLIQYYNGEERAKGNILERFSAQQFPDLHSELNLSSLELGDSALYFCASSVALGTYNEQFFGPGTRLTVL.

The chain employs TRBV28 and TRBJ1-1; no firm D call. The CDR3 has 15 residues. Germline CDR1 MDHEN, CDR2 SYDVKM. V lost 5 bases to trimming and J lost 0 bases, with 13 bases between them. As DNA, the CDR3 is TGTGCCAGCAGTCGCGCAGCGGTCATGAACACTGAAGCTTTCTTT. Translated, it gives CASSRAAVMNTEAFF.

J is TRBJ2-7 and V is TRBV28, with a tentative D call TRBD1 (6 bases). Germline V lookup: CDR1 MDHEN, CDR2 SYDVKM. The CDR3 has 13 amino acids. CDR3 in DNA: TGTGTGACACAGGGTCTTCTTCGCTACGAGCAGTACTTC. This encodes CVTQGLLRYEQYF.

This chain links TRBV19 with TRBJ2-3; 9 bases line up with TRBD2. V shed 7 bases and J 3 bases; nucleotides not matched to a gene: 11. This CDR3 is built from 16 residues. CDR1 is LNHDA, CDR2 SQIVND, per germline (reference sequence). CDR3 loop: CASIEGAGGPTDTQYF. The CDR3 DNA follows: TGTGCCAGTATCGAAGGGGCGGGAGGGCCGACAGATACGCAGTATTTT. The variable domain in full, with the rest retrieved from reference TRBV19 and TRBJ2-3, is DGGITQSPKYLFRKEGQNVTLSCEQNLNHDAMYWYRQDPGQGLRLIYYSQIVNDFQKGDIAEGYSVSREKKESFPLTVTSAQKNPTAFYLCASIEGAGGPTDTQYFGPGTRLTVL.

V usage is TRBV15 and J usage is TRBJ2-7; D not resolved. Germline CDR1 LNHNV, CDR2 YYDKDF (reference sequence). CDR3 length: 14 residues. V lost 0 bases to trimming and J lost 2 bases, with 8 bases between them. This chain's CDR3 is CATSRDYTTYEQYF. CDR3 DNA sequence: TGTGCCACCAGCAGAGATTACACCACCTACGAGCAGTACTTC.

V usage is TRBV25-1 and J usage is TRBJ2-7; the match to TRBD2 covers 10 bases. Germline CDR1 MGHDK, CDR2 SYGVNS. This CDR3 contains 14 residues. Trimming at V came to 8 bases and at J to 2 bases, leaving 6 bases not matched to a gene. Written as DNA, the CDR3 is TGTGCCAGCGGGGGGACTAGCGTGCCCTACGAGCAGTACTTC. It specifies CASGGTSVPYEQYF.

The chain combines TRBV2 with TRBJ2-2; D not certain. There are 14 residues in the CDR3. Germline V gene data show CDR1 as SNHLY and CDR2 as FYNNEI. V dropped 7 bases and J dropped 1 base, with 10 bases sitting between them. In DNA form, the CDR3 reads TGTGCCAGCACTTCGGGTCTGAACACCGGGGAGCTGTTTTTT. Translating gives CASTSGLNTGELFF.

This clone showed up just a few times. The chain employs TRBV5-1 and TRBJ2-7; possible D gene TRBD1, 6 bases. This CDR3 has 14 residues. With 4 bases removed from V and 2 bases from J, the gap between germline ends came to 13 bases. CDR1 and CDR2 (germline): SGHRS, YFSETQ. The CDR3 sequence is CASSPSAGAYEQYF. As DNA, the CDR3 is TGCGCCAGCAGCCCATCGGCAGGGGCCTACGAGCAGTACTTC.

The V and J genes are TRBV29-1 and TRBJ1-1, with D tentatively TRBD1 (5 bases). The CDR3 has 12 residues. From germline, CDR1 is SQVTM and CDR2 ANQGSEA. Deletions cut 3 bases from V and 5 bases from J, with 10 bases between. The CDR3 region has the DNA TGCAGCGTTGACCGGGGGTGGACTGAAGCTTTCTTT. This translates into CSVDRGWTEAFF.

The rearrangement links TRBV6-2 or TRBV6-3 to TRBJ2-1; D might be TRBD2 (6 bases). Germline V gives CDR1 MNHEY, CDR2 SVGEGT. The CDR3 extends over 14 amino acids. V gave up 2 bases and J gave up 8 bases, with 13 bases separating them. CDR3 in amino acids: CASSYVFPGDEQFF. DNA for the CDR3: TGTGCCAGCAGTTACGTTTTCCCGGGGGATGAGCAGTTCTTC.